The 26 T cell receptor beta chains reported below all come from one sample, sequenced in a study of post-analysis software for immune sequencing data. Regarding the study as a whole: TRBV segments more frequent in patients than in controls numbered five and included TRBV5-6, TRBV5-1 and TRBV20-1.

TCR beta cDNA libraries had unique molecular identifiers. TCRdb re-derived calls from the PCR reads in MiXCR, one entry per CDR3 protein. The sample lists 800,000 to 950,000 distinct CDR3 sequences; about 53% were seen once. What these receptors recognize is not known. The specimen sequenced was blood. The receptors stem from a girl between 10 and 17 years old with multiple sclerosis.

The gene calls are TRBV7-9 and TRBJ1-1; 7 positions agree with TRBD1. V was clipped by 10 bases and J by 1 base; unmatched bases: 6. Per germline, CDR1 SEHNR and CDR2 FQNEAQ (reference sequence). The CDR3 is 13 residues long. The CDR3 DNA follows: TGTGCCACTTCAGGGGGGGAGAACACTGAAGCTTTCTTT. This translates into CATSGGENTEAFF.

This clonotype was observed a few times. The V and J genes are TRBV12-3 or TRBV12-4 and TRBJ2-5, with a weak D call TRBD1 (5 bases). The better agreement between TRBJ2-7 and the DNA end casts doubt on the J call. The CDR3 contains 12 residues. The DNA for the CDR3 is TGTGCCAGCAGTTTAAAACAGGACGAGCAGTACTTC. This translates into CASSLKQDEQYF.

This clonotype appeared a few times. CDR3 protein: CSASGQGDEQFF. CDR3 bases: TGCAGTGCTAGTGGACAGGGGGATGAGCAGTTCTTC. This chain links TRBV20-1 with TRBJ2-1, with 10 bases that match TRBD1. The CDR3 loop spans 12 amino acids. The J segment lost 8 bases and the V segment lost 3 bases, leaving 1 base of the junction unmatched. The germline gives CDR1 DFQATT, CDR2 SNEGSKA (reference sequence).

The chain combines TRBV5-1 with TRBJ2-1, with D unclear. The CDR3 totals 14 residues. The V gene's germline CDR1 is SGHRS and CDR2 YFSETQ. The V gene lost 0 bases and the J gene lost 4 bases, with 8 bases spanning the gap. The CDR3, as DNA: TGCGCCAGCAGCTTGGTCACGGCTTACAATGAGCAGTTCTTC. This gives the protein CASSLVTAYNEQFF. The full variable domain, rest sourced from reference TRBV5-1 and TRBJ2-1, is KAGVTQTPRYLIKTRGQQVTLSCSPISGHRSVSWYQQTPGQGLQFLFEYFSETQRNKGNFPGRFSGRQFSNSRSEMNVSTLELGDSALYLCASSLVTAYNEQFFGPGTRLTVL.

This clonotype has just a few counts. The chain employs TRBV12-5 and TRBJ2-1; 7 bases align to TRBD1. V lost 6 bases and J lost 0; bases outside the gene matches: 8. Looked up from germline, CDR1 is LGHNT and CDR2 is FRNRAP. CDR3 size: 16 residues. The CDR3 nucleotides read TGTGCTAGTGGCTCAACAGCAGGGGGCTCCTACAATGAGCAGTTCTTC. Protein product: CASGSTAGGSYNEQFF.

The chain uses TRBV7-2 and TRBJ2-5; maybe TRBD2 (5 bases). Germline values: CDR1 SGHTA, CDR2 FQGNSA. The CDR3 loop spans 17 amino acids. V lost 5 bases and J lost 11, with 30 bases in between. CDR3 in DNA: TGTGCCAGCAGCGACCCACTAGGAGTCTCAAGGCACAATGAGCAGTACTTC. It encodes CASSDPLGVSRHNEQYF. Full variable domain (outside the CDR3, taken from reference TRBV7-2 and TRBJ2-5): GAGVSQSPSNKVTEKGKDVELRCDPISGHTALYWYRQSLGQGLEFLIYFQGNSAPDKSGLPSDRFSAERTGGSVSTLTIQRTQQEDSAVYLCASSDPLGVSRHNEQYFGPGTRLLVL.

The chain's CDR3 is CASSRATSGGPSSYNEQFF. The CDR3 DNA sequence: TGTGCCAGCAGCCGGGCGACTAGCGGGGGCCCTAGCTCCTACAATGAGCAGTTCTTC. This rearrangement joins TRBV7-2 to TRBJ2-1; TRBD2 agrees at 12 bases. The germline CDR1 and CDR2 sequences are SGHTA and FQGNSA. J gave up 0 bases and V 5 bases, and 11 bases lay outside the gene matches. This CDR3 region has 19 residues.

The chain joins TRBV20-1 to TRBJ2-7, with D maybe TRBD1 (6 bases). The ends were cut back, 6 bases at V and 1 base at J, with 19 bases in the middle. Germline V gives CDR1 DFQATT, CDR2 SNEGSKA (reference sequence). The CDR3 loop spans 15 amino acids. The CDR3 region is CSAEHTGPLSYEQYF. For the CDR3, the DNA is TGCAGTGCAGAACACACAGGGCCTTTATCCTACGAGCAGTACTTC.

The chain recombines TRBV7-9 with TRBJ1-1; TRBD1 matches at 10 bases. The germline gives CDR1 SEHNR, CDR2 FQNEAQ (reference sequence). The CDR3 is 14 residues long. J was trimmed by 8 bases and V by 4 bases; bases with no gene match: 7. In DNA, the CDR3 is TGTGCCAGCAGCTCCGGGACAGGGGCATGGGAAGCTTTCTTT. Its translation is CASSSGTGAWEAFF.

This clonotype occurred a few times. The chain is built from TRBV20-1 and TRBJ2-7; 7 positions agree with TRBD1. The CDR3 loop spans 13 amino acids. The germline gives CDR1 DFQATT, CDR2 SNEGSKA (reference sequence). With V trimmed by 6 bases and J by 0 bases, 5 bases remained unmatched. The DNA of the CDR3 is TGCAGTGCCGTGAGACAGGGCTCCTACGAGCAGTACTTC. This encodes CSAVRQGSYEQYF.

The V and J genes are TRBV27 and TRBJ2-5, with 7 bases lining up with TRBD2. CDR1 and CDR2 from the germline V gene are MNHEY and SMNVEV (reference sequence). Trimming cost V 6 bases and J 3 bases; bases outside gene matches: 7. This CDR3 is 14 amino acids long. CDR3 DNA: TGTGCCAGCAGCCCGGAACTAGCGAAAGAGACCCAGTACTTC. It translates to CASSPELAKETQYF.

CDR3 amino acids: CAISPDQETQYF. In DNA, the CDR3 is TGTGCCATCAGCCCGGACCAAGAGACCCAGTACTTC. The V call is TRBV10-3, the J call TRBJ2-5; D uncertain. This CDR3 is built from 12 residues. Germline CDR1 reads ENHRY; CDR2 reads SYGVKD. V lost 6 bases to trimming and J lost 0 bases, with 5 bases between them.

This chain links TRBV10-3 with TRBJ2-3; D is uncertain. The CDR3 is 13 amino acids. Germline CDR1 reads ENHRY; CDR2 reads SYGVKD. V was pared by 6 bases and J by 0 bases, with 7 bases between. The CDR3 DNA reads TGTGCCATCAGGACGGGTAGCACAGATACGCAGTATTTT. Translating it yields CAIRTGSTDTQYF.

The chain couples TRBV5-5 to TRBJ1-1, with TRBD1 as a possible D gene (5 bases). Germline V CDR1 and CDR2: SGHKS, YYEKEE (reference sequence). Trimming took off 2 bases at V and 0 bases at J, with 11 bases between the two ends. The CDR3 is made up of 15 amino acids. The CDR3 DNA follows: TGTGCCAGCAGCTTCGGGGCCACCATGAACACTGAAGCTTTCTTT. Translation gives CASSFGATMNTEAFF.

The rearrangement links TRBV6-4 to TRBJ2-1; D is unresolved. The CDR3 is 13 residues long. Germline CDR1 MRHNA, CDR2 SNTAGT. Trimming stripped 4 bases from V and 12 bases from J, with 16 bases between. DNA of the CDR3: TGTGCCAGCAGTGTGGGCCCGAAGGGTGGGCAGTTCTTC. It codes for CASSVGPKGGQFF.

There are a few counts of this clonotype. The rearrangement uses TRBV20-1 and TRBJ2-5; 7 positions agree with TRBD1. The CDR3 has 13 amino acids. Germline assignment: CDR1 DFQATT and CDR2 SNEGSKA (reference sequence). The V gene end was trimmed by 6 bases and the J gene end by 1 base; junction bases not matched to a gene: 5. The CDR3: CSAPDRVQETQYF. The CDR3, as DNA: TGCAGTGCACCAGACAGGGTCCAAGAGACCCAGTACTTC.

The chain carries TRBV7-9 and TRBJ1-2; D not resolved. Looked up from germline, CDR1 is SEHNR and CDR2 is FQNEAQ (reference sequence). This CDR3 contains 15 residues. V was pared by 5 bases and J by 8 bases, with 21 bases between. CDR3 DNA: TGTGCCAGCAGCGCCGCCGGGCTCTCTCCCGGGGGCTACACCTTC. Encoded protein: CASSAAGLSPGGYTF.

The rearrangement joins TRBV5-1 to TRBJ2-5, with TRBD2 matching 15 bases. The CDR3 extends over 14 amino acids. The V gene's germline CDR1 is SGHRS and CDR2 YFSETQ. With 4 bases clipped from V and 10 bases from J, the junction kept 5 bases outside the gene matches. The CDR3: CASSTGLAGGLQYF. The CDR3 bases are TGCGCCAGCAGCACCGGACTAGCGGGAGGGCTCCAGTACTTC.

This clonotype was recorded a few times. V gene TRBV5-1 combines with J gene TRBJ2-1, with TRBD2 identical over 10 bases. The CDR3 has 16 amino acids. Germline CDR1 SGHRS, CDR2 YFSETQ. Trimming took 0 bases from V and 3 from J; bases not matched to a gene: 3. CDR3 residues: CASSLASGGLYNEQFF. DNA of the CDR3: TGCGCCAGCAGCTTGGCTAGCGGGGGCCTCTACAATGAGCAGTTCTTC.

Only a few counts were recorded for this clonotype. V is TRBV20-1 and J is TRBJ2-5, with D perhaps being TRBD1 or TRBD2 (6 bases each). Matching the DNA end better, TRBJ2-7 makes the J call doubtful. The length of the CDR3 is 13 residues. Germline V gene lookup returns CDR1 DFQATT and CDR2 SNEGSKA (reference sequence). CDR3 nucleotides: TGCAGTGCTAGCGGGGGCAGGCAAGACGAGCAGTACTTC. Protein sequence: CSASGGRQDEQYF.

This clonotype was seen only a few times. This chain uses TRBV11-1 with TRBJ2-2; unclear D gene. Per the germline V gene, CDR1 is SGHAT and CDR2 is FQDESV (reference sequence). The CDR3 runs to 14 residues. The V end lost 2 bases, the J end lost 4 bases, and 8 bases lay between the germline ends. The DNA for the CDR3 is TGTGCCAGCAGCTTAATGTCCGGCACCGGGGAGCTGTTTTTT. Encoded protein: CASSLMSGTGELFF.

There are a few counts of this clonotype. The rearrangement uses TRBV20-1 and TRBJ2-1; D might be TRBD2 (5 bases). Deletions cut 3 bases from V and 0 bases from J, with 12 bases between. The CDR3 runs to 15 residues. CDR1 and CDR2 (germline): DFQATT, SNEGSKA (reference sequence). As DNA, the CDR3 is TGCAGTGCTAGTTCGGGGATCCTCTCCTACAATGAGCAGTTCTTC. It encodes CSASSGILSYNEQFF.

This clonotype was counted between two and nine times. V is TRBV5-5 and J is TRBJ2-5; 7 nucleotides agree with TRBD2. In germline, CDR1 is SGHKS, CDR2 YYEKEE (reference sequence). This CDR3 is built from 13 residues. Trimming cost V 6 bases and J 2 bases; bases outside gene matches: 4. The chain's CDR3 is CASKLALQETQYF. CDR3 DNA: TGTGCCAGCAAACTAGCGTTACAAGAGACCCAGTACTTC.

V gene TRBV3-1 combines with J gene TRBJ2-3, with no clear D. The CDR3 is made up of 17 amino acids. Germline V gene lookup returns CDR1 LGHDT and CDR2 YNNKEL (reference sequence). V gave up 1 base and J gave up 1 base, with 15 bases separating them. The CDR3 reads CASSQAAPVFRTDTQYF. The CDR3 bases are TGTGCCAGCAGCCAAGCAGCCCCCGTGTTCCGCACAGATACGCAGTATTTT.

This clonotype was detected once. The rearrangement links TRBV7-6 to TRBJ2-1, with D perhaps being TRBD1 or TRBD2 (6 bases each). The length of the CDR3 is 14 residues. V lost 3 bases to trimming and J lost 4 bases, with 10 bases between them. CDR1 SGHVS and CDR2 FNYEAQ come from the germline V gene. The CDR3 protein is CASSFGGQYNEQFF. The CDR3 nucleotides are TGTGCCAGCAGCTTCGGGGGACAATACAATGAGCAGTTCTTC.

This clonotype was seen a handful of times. CDR3 in amino acids: CSAAGDSLYGYTF. DNA for the CDR3: TGCAGTGCGGCCGGGGACAGTCTTTATGGCTACACCTTC. The V call is TRBV20-1, the J call TRBJ1-2; 7 bases line up with TRBD1. Germline V gene data show CDR1 as DFQATT and CDR2 as SNEGSKA (reference sequence). V trimming: 6 bases; J trimming: 5 bases; junction bases outside the gene matches: 9. The CDR3 spans 13 residues.